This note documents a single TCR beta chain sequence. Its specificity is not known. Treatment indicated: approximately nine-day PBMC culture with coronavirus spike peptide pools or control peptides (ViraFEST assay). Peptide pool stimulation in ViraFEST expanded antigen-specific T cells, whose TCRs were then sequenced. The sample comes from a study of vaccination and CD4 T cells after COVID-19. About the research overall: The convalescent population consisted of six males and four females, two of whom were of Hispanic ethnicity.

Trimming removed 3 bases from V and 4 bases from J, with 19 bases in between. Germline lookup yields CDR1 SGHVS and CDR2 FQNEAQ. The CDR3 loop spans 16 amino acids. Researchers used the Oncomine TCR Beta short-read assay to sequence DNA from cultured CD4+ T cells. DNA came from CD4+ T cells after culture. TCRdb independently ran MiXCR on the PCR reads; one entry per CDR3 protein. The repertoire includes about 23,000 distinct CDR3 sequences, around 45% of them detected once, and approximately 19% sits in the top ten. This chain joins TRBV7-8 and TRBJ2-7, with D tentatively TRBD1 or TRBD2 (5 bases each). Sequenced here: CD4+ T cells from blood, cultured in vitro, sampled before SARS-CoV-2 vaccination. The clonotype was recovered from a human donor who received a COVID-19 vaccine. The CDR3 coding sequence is TGTGCCAGCAGCTTGGGGGACGGCCTAGGGGCGTACGAGCAGTACTTC. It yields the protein CASSLGDGLGAYEQYF.